The 20 T cell receptor beta chains below come from one sample, sequenced in a study of T-cell reconstitution after alpha-beta-depleted transplantation in children. Unique molecular identifiers were incorporated during preparation of the TCRbeta library. TCRdb re-derived calls from the PCR reads in MiXCR, one entry per CDR3 protein. The sample holds around 380,000 distinct CDR3 sequences, roughly a tenth seen once. The sequenced sample was PBMCs from the stem cell graft donor, obtained from the stem cell graft. These receptors came from a human donor who donated a stem cell graft to a child with acute myeloid leukemia.

This chain connects TRBV4-1 to TRBJ2-3; 8 nucleotides line up with TRBD2. CDR3 size: 15 residues. With 1 base clipped from V and 4 bases from J, the junction kept 4 bases outside the gene matches. Germline CDR1 and CDR2: MGHRA and YSYEKL. The CDR3, as DNA: TGCGCCAGCAGCCAAGCGGGGGGGCAGGCAGATACGCAGTATTTT. Residues: CASSQAGGQADTQYF.

This clonotype has a handful of counts. This rearrangement joins TRBV29-1 to TRBJ1-2, with D perhaps TRBD1 (6 bases). CDR3 length: 19 residues. CDR1 is SQVTM, CDR2 ANQGSEA, per germline. The ends were cut back, 0 bases at V and 1 base at J, with 24 bases in the middle. CDR3 sequence: CSVEEPRVMGANINYGYTF. CDR3 DNA: TGCAGCGTTGAAGAACCAAGGGTTATGGGGGCGAACATTAACTATGGCTACACCTTC. The full variable domain, rest sourced from reference TRBV29-1 and TRBJ1-2, is SAVISQKPSRDICQRGTSLTIQCQVDSQVTMMFWYRQQPGQSLTLIATANQGSEATYESGFVIDKFPISRPNLTFSTLTVSNMSPEDSSIYLCSVEEPRVMGANINYGYTFGSGTRLTVV.

This clonotype was counted only a few times. V gene TRBV4-2 combines with J gene TRBJ2-1; 8 bases line up with TRBD2. Germline V CDR1 and CDR2: LGHNA, YNFKEQ. After removal of 4 bases from V and 5 bases from J, the junction contained 28 bases not matched to a gene. The length of the CDR3 is 22 residues. The CDR3: CASSPPRGGQGQWRGDHNEQFF. The CDR3 coding sequence is TGTGCCAGCAGCCCCCCCCGGGGAGGGCAGGGTCAATGGCGGGGGGATCACAATGAGCAGTTCTTC.

The chain links TRBV5-5 to TRBJ2-7; no clear D. Looked up from germline, CDR1 is SGHKS and CDR2 is YYEKEE (reference sequence). This CDR3 is built from 14 residues. V was shortened by 1 base and J by 2 bases, with 10 bases between the two germline ends. CDR3 protein: CASSLRGGTYEQYF. The CDR3 DNA reads as TGTGCCAGCAGCTTGCGTGGCGGAACCTACGAGCAGTACTTC.

This clonotype was picked up a small number of times. Compared with germline, one end of the junction differs, possibly owing to a read error. This chain uses TRBV11-3 with TRBJ2-7, with D uncertain. Germline V gives CDR1 SGHNT, CDR2 YENEEA. The CDR3 has 13 residues. For the CDR3, the DNA is TGTGCCAGCAGTTTAGGTCCCCTTTACGAGCAGTACTTC. This encodes CASSLGPLYEQYF.

There are a few counts of this clonotype. The chain has TRBV5-5 and TRBJ1-4, with D perhaps matching TRBD1 (6 bases). Germline V gene data show CDR1 as SGHKS and CDR2 as YYEKEE (reference sequence). V was cut by 5 bases and J by 1 base, with 15 bases left in between. The CDR3 runs to 16 residues. DNA of the CDR3: TGTGCCAGCAGTTTGCAGGGGTTTATAACTAATGAAAAACTGTTTTTT. The encoded protein is CASSLQGFITNEKLFF.

The chain combines TRBV12-3 or TRBV12-4 with TRBJ2-4, with D possibly called TRBD1 or TRBD2 (5 bases each). V was pared by 7 bases and J by 0 bases, with 16 bases between. The CDR3 totals 16 residues. CDR3 region: CASTTGGQLAKNIQYF. For the CDR3, the DNA is TGTGCCAGCACCACTGGGGGTCAGCTAGCCAAAAACATTCAGTACTTC.

The CDR3 is CASSLVGTGGDYGYTF. The CDR3 nucleotides read TGCGCCAGCAGCTTGGTGGGAACAGGGGGCGACTATGGCTACACCTTC. This chain links TRBV5-1 with TRBJ1-2, with 9 bases aligning to TRBD1. Germline CDR1 and CDR2: SGHRS and YFSETQ. This CDR3 is 16 amino acids long. V shed 0 bases and J 3 bases; nucleotides not matched to a gene: 6.

CDR3 DNA: TGTGCCAGCAGCCAAGACCTCGTAAGACTGGAGGACAATGAGCAGTTCTTC. It encodes CASSQDLVRLEDNEQFF. This sequence joins TRBV3-1 and TRBJ2-1; TRBD2 might be the D (5 bases). V lost 0 bases to trimming and J lost 5 bases, with 17 bases between them. The CDR3 sequence is 17 residues long. Germline assignment: CDR1 LGHDT and CDR2 YNNKEL (reference sequence).

This clonotype was picked up many times. The chain joins TRBV27 to TRBJ2-1; 10 bases are a match to TRBD2. The CDR3 has 17 amino acids. CDR1 and CDR2 (germline): MNHEY, SMNVEV (reference sequence). The V and J ends lost 4 bases and 9 bases, in that order; junction bases with no gene match: 15. The CDR3 nucleotides are TGTGCCAGCAGTTCCCCGTCTAGCGGGAGTAGGTTGGGTGAGCAGTTCTTC. Protein: CASSSPSSGSRLGEQFF.

This clonotype has at least ten counts. This chain connects TRBV20-1 to TRBJ1-1; D is unresolved. CDR1 and CDR2 from the germline V gene are DFQATT and SNEGSKA (reference sequence). This CDR3 is 11 amino acids long. V lost 5 bases and J 2 bases, leaving 6 bases between the germline ends. The CDR3 protein is CSAPLNTEAFF. The CDR3, as DNA: TGCAGTGCTCCCTTAAACACTGAAGCTTTCTTT.

In this sample, this clonotype turned up many times. This rearrangement joins TRBV5-1 to TRBJ2-1, with D possibly matching TRBD1 (7 bases). Deletions cut 3 bases from V and 7 bases from J, with 17 bases between. Germline assignment: CDR1 SGHRS and CDR2 YFSETQ. The CDR3 loop spans 15 amino acids. CDR3 sequence (DNA): TGCGCCAGCAGCTCCCGGGCAGGGGGGACGAATGAGCAGTTCTTC. It specifies CASSSRAGGTNEQFF. The full variable domain, completed using reference TRBV5-1 and TRBJ2-1, is KAGVTQTPRYLIKTRGQQVTLSCSPISGHRSVSWYQQTPGQGLQFLFEYFSETQRNKGNFPGRFSGRQFSNSRSEMNVSTLELGDSALYLCASSSRAGGTNEQFFGPGTRLTVL.

The chain recombines TRBV5-1 with TRBJ1-1; D is unresolved. The CDR3 contains 14 residues. V was shortened by 1 base and J by 4 bases, with 11 bases between the two germline ends. CDR1 and CDR2 (germline): SGHRS, YFSETQ. The CDR3 is CASSLNVRGTEAFF. As DNA, the CDR3 is TGCGCCAGCAGCTTGAACGTTCGAGGCACTGAAGCTTTCTTT.

V usage is TRBV6-1 and J usage is TRBJ2-2, with D possibly matching TRBD1 (6 bases). Germline loops: CDR1 MNHNS, CDR2 SASEGT. Deletions cut 5 bases from V and 2 bases from J, with 12 bases between. The CDR3 loop spans 15 amino acids. CDR3 sequence reads: CASSPQGGNTGELFF. The CDR3 DNA is TGTGCCAGCAGTCCACAGGGTGGTAACACCGGGGAGCTGTTTTTT.

At least ten counts were recorded for this clonotype. The chain combines TRBV29-1 with TRBJ2-5, with TRBD2 matching over 7 bases. The CDR3 consists of 12 residues. The J segment lost 2 bases and the V segment lost 4 bases, leaving 1 base of the junction unmatched. CDR1 and CDR2 from the germline V gene are SQVTM and ANQGSEA. CDR3 sequence (DNA): TGCAGCGTTGCGGGACTACAAGAGACCCAGTACTTC. It codes for CSVAGLQETQYF.

The chain recombines TRBV7-3 with TRBJ1-3; no clear D. The CDR3 covers 15 residues. With 5 bases removed from V and 2 bases from J, the gap between germline ends came to 13 bases. Looked up from germline, CDR1 is SGHTA and CDR2 is FQGTGA. CDR3 DNA: TGTGCCAGCAGCGCGAGTGGAGGGACTGGAAACACCATATATTTT. Its protein product is CASSASGGTGNTIYF.

The genes are TRBV10-3 and TRBJ1-3, with TRBD1 matching over 8 bases. Germline CDR1 and CDR2: ENHRY and SYGVKD. CDR3 length: 17 residues. Germline trimming cut 0 bases from V and 7 bases from J; bases unmatched to any gene: 11. The CDR3 coding sequence is TGTGCCATCAGTGAGTCCATACTGACAGGGGAGAGCAACACCATATATTTT. This codes for CAISESILTGESNTIYF.

The chain has TRBV7-6 and TRBJ1-3, with unresolved D. This CDR3 region has 16 residues. Per germline, CDR1 SGHVS and CDR2 FNYEAQ. The V end was cut by 5 bases, the J end by 8 bases, with 22 bases between. The CDR3 DNA reads as TGTGCCAGCAGCCATACCCGGGAACCGGGCCGTGACACCATATATTTT. Translation gives CASSHTREPGRDTIYF.

The gene calls are TRBV7-3 and TRBJ2-5; D is possibly TRBD1 or TRBD2 (5 bases each). CDR3 length: 13 amino acids. Germline CDR1 and CDR2: SGHTA and FQGTGA. Trimming left V 8 bases short and J 7 bases short, with 17 bases between. CDR3 protein: CASGTGTPGTQYF. The CDR3 DNA sequence: TGTGCCAGCGGTACCGGGACCCCAGGGACCCAGTACTTC.

The chain has TRBV21-1 and TRBJ2-7; the table gives TRBD1 as D, unverified against the DNA. TRBV21-1 is given as a pseudogene. CDR3 length: 9 residues. DNA of the CDR3: TGTGCCAGGGGGGGCGAGCAGTACGTC. Translation: CARGGEQYV.